This TCR beta chain was sequenced during a study of blood T cell repertoires in COVID-19. Which cohort a participant joined came from the clinical history participants gave. The recovered donors of Cohort 3 showed two negative PCRs, clearance, or symptom resolution. Method: immunoSEQ multiplex PCR; TCRdb's copy keeps in-frame clones and lacks some. The table shows some 400,000 clones, with 75% to 90% occurring only once. In germline, CDR1 is MDHEN, CDR2 SYDVKM. V dropped 2 bases and J dropped 2 bases, with 9 bases sitting between them. The CDR3 spans 14 residues. The chain recombines TRBV28 with TRBJ1-2, with D uncertain. Material for sequencing was PBMCs or T cells enriched from blood (not recorded which). The clonotype comes from a man aged 25-40 years who had recovered from COVID-19. The chain's CDR3 is CASSLGSKNYGYTF. In DNA, the CDR3 is TGTGCCAGCAGTTTAGGCTCGAAGAACTATGGCTACACCTTC.